The source of this T cell receptor (beta chain) is a study of cytomegalovirus exposure and HLA in healthy donors. Study-level points and caveats: Earlier analysis looked at TCR beta V segments, and most were productive about 90% or about 30% of the time. Analyzed later, most CMV-associated TCR beta chains appeared HLA-restricted. In vitro testing confirmed a few CMV-associated chains as specific for CMV antigens.

Both 60 Vbeta primers and 13 Jbeta primers went into the PCR. Profiled with immunoSEQ multiplex PCR; TCRdb holds only in-frame clones, not every one. The sample has about 160,000 clones; roughly four fifths are singletons. Germline CDR1 and CDR2: SGHRS and YFSETQ. V lost 4 bases and J 9 bases, leaving 11 bases between the germline ends. The CDR3 consists of 13 residues. Comments on this clone: Its specificity is unknown.

V usage is TRBV5-1 and J usage is TRBJ1-6, with a tentative D call TRBD1 (5 bases). This clonotype was obtained from a middle-aged man in good health and CMV-seronegative. The sequenced sample was PBMCs. The CDR3 sequence is CASSLAGFSPLHF. Here the CDR3 DNA reads TGCGCCAGCAGCCTGGCAGGGTTTTCACCCCTCCACTTT.